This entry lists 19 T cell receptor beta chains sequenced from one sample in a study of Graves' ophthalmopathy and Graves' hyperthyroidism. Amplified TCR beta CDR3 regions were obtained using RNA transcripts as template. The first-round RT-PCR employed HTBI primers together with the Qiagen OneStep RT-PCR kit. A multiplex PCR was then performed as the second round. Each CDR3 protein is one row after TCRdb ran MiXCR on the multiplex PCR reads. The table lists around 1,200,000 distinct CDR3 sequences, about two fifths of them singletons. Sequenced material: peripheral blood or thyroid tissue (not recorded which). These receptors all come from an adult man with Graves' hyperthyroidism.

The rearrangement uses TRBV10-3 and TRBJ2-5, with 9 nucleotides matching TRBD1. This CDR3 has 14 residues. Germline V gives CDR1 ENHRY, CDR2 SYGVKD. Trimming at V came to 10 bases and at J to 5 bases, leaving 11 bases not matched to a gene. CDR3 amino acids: CATGQGMNPETQYF. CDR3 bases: TGTGCCACCGGACAGGGGATGAATCCGGAGACCCAGTACTTC.

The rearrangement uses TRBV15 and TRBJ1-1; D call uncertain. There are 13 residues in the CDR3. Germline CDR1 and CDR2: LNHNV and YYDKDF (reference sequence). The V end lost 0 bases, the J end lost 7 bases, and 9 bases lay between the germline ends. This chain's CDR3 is CATSRDFGNEAFF. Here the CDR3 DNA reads TGTGCCACCAGCAGAGATTTCGGTAATGAAGCTTTCTTT.

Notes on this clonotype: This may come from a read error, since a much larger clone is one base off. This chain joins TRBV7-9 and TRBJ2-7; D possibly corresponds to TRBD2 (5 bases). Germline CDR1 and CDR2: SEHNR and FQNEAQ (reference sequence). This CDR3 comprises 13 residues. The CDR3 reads CDSSPGETEEQYF. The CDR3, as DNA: TGTGACAGCAGCCCCGGGGAGACGGAAGAGCAGTACTTC.

Here the CDR3 reads CASSHRGMNTEAFF. The DNA for the CDR3 is TGTGCCAGCAGTCACAGGGGTATGAACACTGAAGCTTTCTTT. The J gene is TRBJ1-1, the V gene TRBV6-6; TRBD1 matches at 7 bases. Per germline, CDR1 MNHNY and CDR2 SVGAGI (reference sequence). V shed 5 bases, J shed 0 bases, and the junction held 3 bases outside the gene matches. This CDR3 contains 14 residues.

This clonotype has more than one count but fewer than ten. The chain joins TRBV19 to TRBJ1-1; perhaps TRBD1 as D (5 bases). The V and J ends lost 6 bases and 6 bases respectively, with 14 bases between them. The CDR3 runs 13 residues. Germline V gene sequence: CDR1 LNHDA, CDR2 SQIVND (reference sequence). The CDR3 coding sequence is TGTGCCAGTAGGGGGGACTTGCGTTCTGAAGCTTTCTTT. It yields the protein CASRGDLRSEAFF. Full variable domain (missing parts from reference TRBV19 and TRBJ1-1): DGGITQSPKYLFRKEGQNVTLSCEQNLNHDAMYWYRQDPGQGLRLIYYSQIVNDFQKGDIAEGYSVSREKKESFPLTVTSAQKNPTAFYLCASRGDLRSEAFFGQGTRLTVV.

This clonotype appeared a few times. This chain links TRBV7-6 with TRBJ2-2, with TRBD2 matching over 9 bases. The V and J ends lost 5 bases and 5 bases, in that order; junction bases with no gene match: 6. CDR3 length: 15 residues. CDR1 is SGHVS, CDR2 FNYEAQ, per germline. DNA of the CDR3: TGTGCCAGCAGCCCCGGGACTAGCCGTACCGGGGAGCTGTTTTTT. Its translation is CASSPGTSRTGELFF. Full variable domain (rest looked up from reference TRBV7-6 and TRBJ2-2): GAGVSQSPRYKVTKRGQDVALRCDPISGHVSLYWYRQALGQGPEFLTYFNYEAQQDKSGLPNDRFSAERPEGSISTLTIQRTEQRDSAMYRCASSPGTSRTGELFFGEGSRLTVL.

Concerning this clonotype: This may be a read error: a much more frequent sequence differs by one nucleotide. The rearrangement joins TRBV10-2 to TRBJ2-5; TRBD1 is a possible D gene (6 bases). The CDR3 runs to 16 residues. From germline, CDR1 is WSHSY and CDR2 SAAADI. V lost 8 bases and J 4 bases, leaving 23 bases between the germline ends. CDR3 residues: CASGDPLRGRRETQYF. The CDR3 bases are TGCGCCAGCGGCGATCCACTCAGGGGCCGGCGAGAGACCCAGTACTTC.

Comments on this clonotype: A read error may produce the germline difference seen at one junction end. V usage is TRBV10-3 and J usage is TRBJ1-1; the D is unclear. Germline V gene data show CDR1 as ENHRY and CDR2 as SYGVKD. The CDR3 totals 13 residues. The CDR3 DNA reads TGTGCCAGCAGTTACGGGATTGACACTGAAGCTTTCTTT. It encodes CASSYGIDTEAFF.

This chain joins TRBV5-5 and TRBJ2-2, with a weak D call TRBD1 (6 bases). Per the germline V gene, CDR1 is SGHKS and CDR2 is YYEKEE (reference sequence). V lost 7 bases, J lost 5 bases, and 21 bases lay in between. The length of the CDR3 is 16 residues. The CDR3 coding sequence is TGTGCCAGCGGATTTAACAGGGACCGAGATACCGGGGAGCTGTTTTTT. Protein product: CASGFNRDRDTGELFF.

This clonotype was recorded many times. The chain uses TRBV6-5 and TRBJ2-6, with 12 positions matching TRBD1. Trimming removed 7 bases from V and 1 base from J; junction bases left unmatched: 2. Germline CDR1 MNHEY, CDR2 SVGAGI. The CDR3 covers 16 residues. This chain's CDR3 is CASMGQGASGANVLTF. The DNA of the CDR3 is TGTGCCAGCATGGGACAGGGGGCGTCTGGGGCCAACGTCCTGACTTTC.

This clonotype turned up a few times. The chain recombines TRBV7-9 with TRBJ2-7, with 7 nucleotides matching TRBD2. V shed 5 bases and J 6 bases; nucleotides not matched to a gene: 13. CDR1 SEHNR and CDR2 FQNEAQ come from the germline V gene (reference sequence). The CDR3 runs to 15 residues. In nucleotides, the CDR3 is TGTGCCAGCAGCCAAGAGGGCGGGAGCCCCGGCGAGCAGTACTTC. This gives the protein CASSQEGGSPGEQYF.

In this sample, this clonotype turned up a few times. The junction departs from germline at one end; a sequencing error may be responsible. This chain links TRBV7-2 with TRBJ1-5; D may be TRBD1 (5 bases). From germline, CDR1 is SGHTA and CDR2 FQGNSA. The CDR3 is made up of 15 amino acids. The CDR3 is CASSLGGSGNQPRHF. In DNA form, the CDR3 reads TGTGCCAGCAGCTTAGGGGGCAGCGGCAATCAGCCCCGGCATTTT.

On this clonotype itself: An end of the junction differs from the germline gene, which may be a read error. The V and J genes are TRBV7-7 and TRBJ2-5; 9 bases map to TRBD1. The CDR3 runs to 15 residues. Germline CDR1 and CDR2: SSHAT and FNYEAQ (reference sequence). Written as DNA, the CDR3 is TGTGCTAGCAGCTTCACAGGGGGCCTCCAAGAGACCCAGTACTTC. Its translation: CASSFTGGLQETQYF. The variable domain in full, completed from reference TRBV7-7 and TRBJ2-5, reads GAGVSQSPRYKVTKRGQDVTLRCDPISSHATLYWYQQALGQGPEFLTYFNYEAQPDKSGLPSDRFSAERPEGSISTLTIQRTEQRDSAMYRCASSFTGGLQETQYFGPGTRLLVL.

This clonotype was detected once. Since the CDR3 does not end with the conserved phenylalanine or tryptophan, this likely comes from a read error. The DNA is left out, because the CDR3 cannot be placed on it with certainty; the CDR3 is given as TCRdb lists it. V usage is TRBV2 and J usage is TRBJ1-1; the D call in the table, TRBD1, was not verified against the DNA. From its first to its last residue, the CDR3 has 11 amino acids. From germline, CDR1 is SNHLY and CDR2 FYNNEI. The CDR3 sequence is CASSVAPGEFS.

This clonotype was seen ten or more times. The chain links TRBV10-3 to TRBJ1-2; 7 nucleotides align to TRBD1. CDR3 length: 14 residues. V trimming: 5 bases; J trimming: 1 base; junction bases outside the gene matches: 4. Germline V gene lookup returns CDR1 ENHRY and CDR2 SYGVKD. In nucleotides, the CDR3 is TGTGCCATCAGTCCGGGACAGAATAACTATGGCTACACCTTC. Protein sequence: CAISPGQNNYGYTF.

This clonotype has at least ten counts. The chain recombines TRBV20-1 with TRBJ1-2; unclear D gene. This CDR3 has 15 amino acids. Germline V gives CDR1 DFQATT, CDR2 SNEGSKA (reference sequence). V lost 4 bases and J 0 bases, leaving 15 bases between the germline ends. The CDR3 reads CSATSGESSNYGYTF. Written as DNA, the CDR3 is TGCAGTGCTACCTCCGGGGAGTCGTCTAACTATGGCTACACCTTC.

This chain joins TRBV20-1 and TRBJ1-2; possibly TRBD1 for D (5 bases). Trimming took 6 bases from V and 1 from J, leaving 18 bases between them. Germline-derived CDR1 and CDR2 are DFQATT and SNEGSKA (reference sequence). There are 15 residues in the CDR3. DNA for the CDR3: TGCAGTGCCCCTCGGCCCGGGGCGGATAACTATGGCTACACCTTC. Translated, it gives CSAPRPGADNYGYTF.

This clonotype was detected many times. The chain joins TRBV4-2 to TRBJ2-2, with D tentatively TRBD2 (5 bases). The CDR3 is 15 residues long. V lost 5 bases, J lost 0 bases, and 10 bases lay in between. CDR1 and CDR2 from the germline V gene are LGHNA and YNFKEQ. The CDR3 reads CASSIPGANTGELFF. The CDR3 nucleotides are TGTGCCAGCAGCATACCCGGGGCGAACACCGGGGAGCTGTTTTTT.

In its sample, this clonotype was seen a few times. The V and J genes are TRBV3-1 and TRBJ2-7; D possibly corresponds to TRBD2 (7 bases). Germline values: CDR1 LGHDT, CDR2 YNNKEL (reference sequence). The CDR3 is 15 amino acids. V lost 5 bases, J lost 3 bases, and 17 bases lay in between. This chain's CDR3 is CASSWEGVGYYEQYF. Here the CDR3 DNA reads TGTGCCAGCAGCTGGGAGGGGGTCGGATACTACGAGCAGTACTTC.